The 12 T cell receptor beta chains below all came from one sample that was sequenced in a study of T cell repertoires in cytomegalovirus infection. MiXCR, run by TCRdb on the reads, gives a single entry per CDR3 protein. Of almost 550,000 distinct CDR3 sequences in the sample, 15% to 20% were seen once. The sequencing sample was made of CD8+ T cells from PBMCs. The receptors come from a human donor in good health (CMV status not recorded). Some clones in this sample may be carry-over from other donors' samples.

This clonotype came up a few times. The chain's CDR3 is CASSYSWGEFDQPQHF. DNA for the CDR3: TGTGCCAGCAGTTACTCGTGGGGGGAGTTCGATCAGCCCCAGCATTTT. The chain couples TRBV6-5 to TRBJ1-5, with D possibly being TRBD1 (5 bases). Per germline, CDR1 MNHEY and CDR2 SVGAGI. The CDR3 has 16 residues. V shed 0 bases and J shed 5 bases, with 14 bases lying between them.

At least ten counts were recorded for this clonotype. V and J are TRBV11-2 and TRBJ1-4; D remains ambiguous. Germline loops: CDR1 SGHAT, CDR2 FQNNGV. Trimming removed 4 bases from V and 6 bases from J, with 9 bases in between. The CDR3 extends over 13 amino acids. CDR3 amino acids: CASSSPYDEKLFF. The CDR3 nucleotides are TGTGCCAGCAGCTCCCCATACGATGAAAAACTGTTTTTT.

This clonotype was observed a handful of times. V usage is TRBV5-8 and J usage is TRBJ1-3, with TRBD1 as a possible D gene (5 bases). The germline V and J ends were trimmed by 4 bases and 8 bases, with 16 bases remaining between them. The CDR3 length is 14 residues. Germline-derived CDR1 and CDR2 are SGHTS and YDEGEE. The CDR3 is CASSPSRARDTIYF. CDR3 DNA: TGTGCCAGCAGCCCCAGCAGGGCTCGAGACACCATATATTTT.

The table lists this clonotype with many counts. Written as DNA, the CDR3 is TGTGCCAGCAGTGCCTTCTGGACCCCCGTTCCCCAAAATAGCAATCAGCCCCAGCATTTT. Translating gives CASSAFWTPVPQNSNQPQHF. This chain links TRBV2 with TRBJ1-5, with D unresolved. The CDR3 consists of 20 residues. Trimming stripped 4 bases from V and 0 bases from J, with 25 bases between. Looked up from germline, CDR1 is SNHLY and CDR2 is FYNNEI. Full variable domain (remainder filled in from reference TRBV2 and TRBJ1-5): EPEVTQTPSHQVTQMGQEVILRCVPISNHLYFYWYRQILGQKVEFLVSFYNNEISEKSEIFDDQFSVERPDGSNFTLKIRSTKLEDSAMYFCASSAFWTPVPQNSNQPQHFGDGTRLSIL.

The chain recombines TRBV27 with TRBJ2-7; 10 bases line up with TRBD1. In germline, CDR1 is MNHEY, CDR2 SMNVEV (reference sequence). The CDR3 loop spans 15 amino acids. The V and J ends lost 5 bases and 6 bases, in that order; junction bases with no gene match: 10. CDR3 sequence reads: CASSTRRQGAGEQYF. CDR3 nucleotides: TGTGCCAGCAGTACCCGGAGACAGGGGGCGGGCGAGCAGTACTTC.

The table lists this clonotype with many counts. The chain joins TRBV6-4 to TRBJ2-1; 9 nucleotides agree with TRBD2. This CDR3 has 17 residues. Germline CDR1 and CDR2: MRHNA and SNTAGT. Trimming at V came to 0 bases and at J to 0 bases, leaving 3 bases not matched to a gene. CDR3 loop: CASSDSLLAGSYNEQFF. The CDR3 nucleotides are TGTGCCAGCAGTGACTCGTTACTAGCGGGCTCCTACAATGAGCAGTTCTTC.

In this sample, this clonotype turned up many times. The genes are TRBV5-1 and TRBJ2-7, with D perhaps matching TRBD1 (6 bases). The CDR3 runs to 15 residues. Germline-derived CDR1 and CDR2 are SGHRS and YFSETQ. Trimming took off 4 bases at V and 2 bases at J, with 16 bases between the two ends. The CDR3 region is CASSTADRPPYEQYF. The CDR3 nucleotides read TGCGCCAGCAGCACCGCGGACAGACCCCCCTACGAGCAGTACTTC.

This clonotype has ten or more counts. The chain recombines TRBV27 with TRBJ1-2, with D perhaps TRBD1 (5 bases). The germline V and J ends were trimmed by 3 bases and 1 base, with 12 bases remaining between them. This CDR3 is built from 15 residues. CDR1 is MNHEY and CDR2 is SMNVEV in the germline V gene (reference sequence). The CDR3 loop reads CASSLRQGNNYGYTF. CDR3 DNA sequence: TGTGCCAGCAGTTTGCGGCAGGGCAATAACTATGGCTACACCTTC.

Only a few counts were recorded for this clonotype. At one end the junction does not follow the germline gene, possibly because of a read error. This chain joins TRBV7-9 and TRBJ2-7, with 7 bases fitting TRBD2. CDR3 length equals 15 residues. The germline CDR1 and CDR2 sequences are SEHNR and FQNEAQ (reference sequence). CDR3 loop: CASSPLSGTSHEQYF. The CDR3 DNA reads TGTGCCAGCAGCCCCCTCAGCGGGACCTCCCACGAGCAGTACTTC.

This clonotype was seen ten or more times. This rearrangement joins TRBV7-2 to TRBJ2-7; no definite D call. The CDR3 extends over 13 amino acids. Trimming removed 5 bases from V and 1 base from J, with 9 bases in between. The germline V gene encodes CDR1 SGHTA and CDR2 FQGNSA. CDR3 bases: TGTGCCAGCAGCCCCTCAATGTCCTACGAGCAGTACTTC. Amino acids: CASSPSMSYEQYF.

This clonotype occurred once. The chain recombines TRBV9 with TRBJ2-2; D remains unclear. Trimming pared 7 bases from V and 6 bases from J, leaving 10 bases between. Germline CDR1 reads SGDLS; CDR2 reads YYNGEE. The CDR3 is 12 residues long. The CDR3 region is CASGRVAGELFF. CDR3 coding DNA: TGTGCCAGCGGACGAGTGGCCGGGGAGCTGTTTTTT.

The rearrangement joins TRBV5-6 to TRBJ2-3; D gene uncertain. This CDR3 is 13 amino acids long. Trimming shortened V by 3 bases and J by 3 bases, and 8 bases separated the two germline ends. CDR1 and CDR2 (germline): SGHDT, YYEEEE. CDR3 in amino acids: CASSSVGTDTQYF. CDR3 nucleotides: TGTGCCAGCAGCTCCGTTGGAACAGATACGCAGTATTTT.